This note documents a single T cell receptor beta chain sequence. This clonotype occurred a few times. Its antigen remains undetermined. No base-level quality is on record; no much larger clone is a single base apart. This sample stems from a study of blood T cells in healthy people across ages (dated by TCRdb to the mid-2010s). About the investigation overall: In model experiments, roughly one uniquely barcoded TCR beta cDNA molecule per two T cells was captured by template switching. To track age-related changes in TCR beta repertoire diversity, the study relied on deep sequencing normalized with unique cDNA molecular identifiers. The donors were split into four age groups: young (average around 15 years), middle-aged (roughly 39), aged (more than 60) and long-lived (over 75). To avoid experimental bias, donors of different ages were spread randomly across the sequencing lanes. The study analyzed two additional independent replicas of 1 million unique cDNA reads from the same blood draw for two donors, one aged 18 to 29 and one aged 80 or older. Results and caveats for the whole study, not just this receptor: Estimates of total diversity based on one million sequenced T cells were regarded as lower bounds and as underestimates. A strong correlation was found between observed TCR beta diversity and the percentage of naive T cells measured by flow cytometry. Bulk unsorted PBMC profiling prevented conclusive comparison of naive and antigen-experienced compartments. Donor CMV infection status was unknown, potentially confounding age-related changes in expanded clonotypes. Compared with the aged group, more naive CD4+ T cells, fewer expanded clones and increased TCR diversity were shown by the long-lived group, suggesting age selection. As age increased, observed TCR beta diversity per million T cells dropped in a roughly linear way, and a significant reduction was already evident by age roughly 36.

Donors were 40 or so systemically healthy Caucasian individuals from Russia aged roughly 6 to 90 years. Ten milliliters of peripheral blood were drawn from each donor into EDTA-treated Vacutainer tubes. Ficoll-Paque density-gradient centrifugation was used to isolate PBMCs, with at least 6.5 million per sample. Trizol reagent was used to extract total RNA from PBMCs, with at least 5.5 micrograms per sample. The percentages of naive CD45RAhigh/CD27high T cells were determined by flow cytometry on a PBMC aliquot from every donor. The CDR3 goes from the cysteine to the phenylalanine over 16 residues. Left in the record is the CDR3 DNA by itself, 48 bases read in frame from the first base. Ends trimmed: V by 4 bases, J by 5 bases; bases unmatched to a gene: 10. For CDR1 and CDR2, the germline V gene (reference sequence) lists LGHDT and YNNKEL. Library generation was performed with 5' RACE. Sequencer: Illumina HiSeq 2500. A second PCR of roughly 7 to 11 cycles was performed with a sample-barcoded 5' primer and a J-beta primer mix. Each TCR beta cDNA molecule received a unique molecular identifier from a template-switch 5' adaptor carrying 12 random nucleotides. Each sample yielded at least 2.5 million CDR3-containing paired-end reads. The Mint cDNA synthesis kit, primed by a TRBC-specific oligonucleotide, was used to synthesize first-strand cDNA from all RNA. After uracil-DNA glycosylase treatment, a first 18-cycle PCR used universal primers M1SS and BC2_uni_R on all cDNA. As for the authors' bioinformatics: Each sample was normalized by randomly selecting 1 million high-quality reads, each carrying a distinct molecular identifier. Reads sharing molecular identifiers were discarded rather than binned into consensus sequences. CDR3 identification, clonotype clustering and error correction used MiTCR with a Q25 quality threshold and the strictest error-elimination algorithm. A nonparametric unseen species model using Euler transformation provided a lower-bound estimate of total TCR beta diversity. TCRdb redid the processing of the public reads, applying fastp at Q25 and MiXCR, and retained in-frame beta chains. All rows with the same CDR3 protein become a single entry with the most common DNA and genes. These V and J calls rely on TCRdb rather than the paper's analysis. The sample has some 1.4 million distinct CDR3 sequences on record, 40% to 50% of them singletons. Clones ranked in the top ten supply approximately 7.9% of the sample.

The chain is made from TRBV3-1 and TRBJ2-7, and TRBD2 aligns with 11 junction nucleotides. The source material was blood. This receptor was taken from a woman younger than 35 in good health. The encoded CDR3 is CASSRIAGGGFHEQYF. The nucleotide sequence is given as TGTGCCAGCAGCCGGATAGCGGGAGGGGGTTTCCACGAGCAGTACTTC.